This T cell receptor beta chain was observed in a study of shared clonotypes between healthy human individuals. Study-level points and caveats: The researchers took only blood, and tissue repertoires probably look different. Against clonotypes common to all four donors, non-shared ones had lower generation probabilities.

A deep-level run was used for the assay. Some 30,000 T cell genomes, or roughly 200 ng DNA, went into the sorted-subset replicate PCRs. Clones were read by immunoSEQ multiplex PCR, and TCRdb kept only the in-frame ones, dropping some. This table holds some 2.1 million clones, about 94% found once. CD45RO-negative, CCR7-selected cells formed the naive CD8 fraction, which excluded terminally differentiated effector memory CD45RA+ cells. Of note for this clone: Its antigen is unidentified. Other DNA sequences in the same sample also yield this CDR3.

The receptor was isolated from a young man in good health. Source material: naive CD8+ T cells sorted from blood.

The CDR3 DNA reads as TGTGCCAGCAGCTTGGAAACAGGGACCTACGAGCAGTACTTC. This gives the protein CASSLETGTYEQYF. The chain has TRBV5-6 and TRBJ2-7; D perhaps matches TRBD1 (6 bases). The CDR3 runs to 14 residues. Germline V gene sequence: CDR1 SGHDT, CDR2 YYEEEE. The germline V and J ends were trimmed by 0 bases and 2 bases, with 9 bases remaining between them.